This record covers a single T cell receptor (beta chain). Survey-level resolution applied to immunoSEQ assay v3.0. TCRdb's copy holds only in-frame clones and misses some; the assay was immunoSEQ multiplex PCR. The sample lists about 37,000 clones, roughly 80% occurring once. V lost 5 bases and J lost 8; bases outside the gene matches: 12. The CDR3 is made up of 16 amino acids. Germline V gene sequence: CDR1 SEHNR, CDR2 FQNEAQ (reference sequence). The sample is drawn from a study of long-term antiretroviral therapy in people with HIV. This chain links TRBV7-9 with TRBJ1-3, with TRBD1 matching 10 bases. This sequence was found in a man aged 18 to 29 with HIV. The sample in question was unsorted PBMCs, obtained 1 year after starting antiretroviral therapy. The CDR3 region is CASSPPWTGGMDTIYF. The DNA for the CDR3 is TGTGCCAGCAGCCCACCTTGGACAGGGGGGATGGACACCATATATTTT.